The next 5 T cell receptor beta chains were all read from a single sample in a study of cytomegalovirus exposure and HLA in healthy donors. Produced via immunoSEQ multiplex PCR; TCRdb's table is partial and in-frame only. The data hold some 240,000 clones, with over 80% observed a single time. Source material: PBMCs. The source of these receptors is a woman younger than 35 in good health and CMV-seronegative.

This sequence joins TRBV25-1 and TRBJ2-5; maybe TRBD1 (5 bases). Germline lookup yields CDR1 MGHDK and CDR2 SYGVNS. V was clipped by 4 bases and J by 1 base, with 13 bases between them. This CDR3 has 15 residues. As DNA, the CDR3 is TGTGCCAGCAGTGTCCCGACAGAGCTCCAAGAGACCCAGTACTTC. Its protein is CASSVPTELQETQYF.

The chain couples TRBV28 to TRBJ1-5, with a possible D match to TRBD1 (5 bases). CDR1 MDHEN and CDR2 SYDVKM come from the germline V gene. Trimming removed 7 bases from V and 2 bases from J, with 15 bases in between. CDR3 length: 15 residues. The CDR3 DNA follows: TGTGCCAGCATTAGTAGGGGTAGACGCAATCAGCCCCAGCATTTT. It specifies CASISRGRRNQPQHF.

This rearrangement joins TRBV7-2 to TRBJ2-1, with no clear D. With 6 bases removed from V and 0 bases from J, the gap between germline ends came to 12 bases. The CDR3 has 15 amino acids. Per the germline V gene, CDR1 is SGHTA and CDR2 is FQGNSA. CDR3 in DNA: TGTGCCAGCAGAGCATCCGCGAGCTCCTACAATGAGCAGTTCTTC. Its translation is CASRASASSYNEQFF.

The rearrangement links TRBV30 to TRBJ2-7; 11 nucleotides match TRBD1. CDR3 length equals 14 residues. Losses at the gene ends were 4 bases for V and 2 bases for J; bases not matched to a gene: 4. Germline V gene data show CDR1 as GTSNPN and CDR2 as SVGIG (reference sequence). CDR3 sequence: CAWTDRGLTYEQYF. CDR3 DNA: TGTGCCTGGACGGACAGGGGGCTAACCTACGAGCAGTACTTC.

The chain employs TRBV12-5 and TRBJ2-5, with 13 bases matching TRBD2. The germline CDR1 and CDR2 sequences are LGHNT and FRNRAP. This CDR3 has 17 residues. V trimming: 4 bases; J trimming: 3 bases; junction bases outside the gene matches: 8. The DNA for the CDR3 is TGTGCTAGTGGTTCCTTACCCGGACTAGCGGGGGAAGAGACCCAGTACTTC. It translates to CASGSLPGLAGEETQYF. Variable domain in full (rest from reference TRBV12-5 and TRBJ2-5): DARVTQTPRHKVTEMGQEVTMRCQPILGHNTVFWYRQTMMQGLELLAYFRNRAPLDDSGMPKDRFSAEMPDATLATLKIQPSEPRDSAVYFCASGSLPGLAGEETQYFGPGTRLLVL.